This passage covers 30 T cell receptor beta chains from one sample sequenced in a study of regulatory T cells in long-lasting Graves disease. Arm-PCR of CDR3 regions and iRepertoire HTBI primers were used to build TCR beta libraries. MiXCR was run by TCRdb on the multiplex PCR reads, yielding one entry per CDR3 protein. The table lists about 350,000 distinct CDR3 sequences, 16% of them singletons, with 30% in the top ten. The time point is: newly diagnosed GD, antithyroid drugs for less than 3 months. Isolated PBMC RNA provided the starting material for the TCR library. This same sample was also part of a study on T cells in Graves' hyperthyroidism and ophthalmopathy.

Sequences were derived from peripheral blood mononuclear cells (PBMCs), sampled at new diagnosis, from a patient treated with antithyroid drugs. These receptors came from a man aged 40-49 years with Graves disease.

There are many counts of this clonotype. The rearrangement links TRBV2 to TRBJ2-7; the D gene is possibly TRBD1 (5 bases). This CDR3 is 11 amino acids long. The ends were cut back, 6 bases at V and 4 bases at J, with 7 bases in the middle. Germline assignment: CDR1 SNHLY and CDR2 FYNNEI. The CDR3 sequence: CASRQGYEQYF. The DNA of the CDR3 is TGTGCCAGCAGGCAGGGATACGAGCAGTACTTC.

This chain joins TRBV2 and TRBJ1-2, with 9 nucleotides matching TRBD1. Trimming at V came to 10 bases and at J to 4 bases, leaving 7 bases not matched to a gene. Germline loops: CDR1 SNHLY, CDR2 FYNNEI. The CDR3 is made up of 13 amino acids. CDR3 region: CAITLQGAYGYTF. The CDR3 DNA follows: TGTGCCATTACACTACAGGGGGCCTATGGCTACACCTTC.

Many counts were recorded for this clonotype. The gene calls are TRBV7-9 and TRBJ1-5, with 8 bases matching TRBD1. The V gene's germline CDR1 is SEHNR and CDR2 FQNEAQ (reference sequence). CDR3 size: 14 residues. Trimming at V came to 6 bases and at J to 4 bases, leaving 5 bases not matched to a gene. The DNA of the CDR3 is TGTGCCAGCAGTTCGGACAGGGTTAATCAGCCCCAGCATTTT. This codes for CASSSDRVNQPQHF.

Many counts were recorded for this clonotype. V gene TRBV5-1 combines with J gene TRBJ1-2; D gene uncertain. Germline values: CDR1 SGHRS, CDR2 YFSETQ. V was pared by 3 bases and J by 4 bases, with 19 bases between. The length of the CDR3 is 16 residues. CDR3: CASSSLDEGALYGYTF. In DNA, the CDR3 is TGCGCCAGCAGCTCCCTCGATGAAGGCGCACTCTATGGCTACACCTTC.

This clonotype was seen many times. V usage is TRBV7-9 and J usage is TRBJ2-1, with TRBD2 identical over 10 bases. This CDR3 spans 16 amino acids. J gave up 7 bases and V 5 bases, and 11 bases lay outside the gene matches. The germline CDR1 and CDR2 sequences are SEHNR and FQNEAQ (reference sequence). The CDR3 region is CASSNYQSGGANEQFF. CDR3 sequence (DNA): TGTGCCAGCAGCAACTACCAGAGCGGGGGGGCGAATGAGCAGTTCTTC.

This clonotype was seen a few times. The J gene is TRBJ1-4, the V gene TRBV20-1, with D unresolved. V gave up 1 base and J gave up 8 bases, with 14 bases separating them. The CDR3 has 14 amino acids. Looked up from germline, CDR1 is DFQATT and CDR2 is SNEGSKA (reference sequence). CDR3 nucleotide sequence: TGCAGTGCTAGAGCCGGGGTCCTTAAAGAAAAACTGTTTTTT. Its translation: CSARAGVLKEKLFF.

This clonotype was observed at least ten times. This rearrangement joins TRBV30 to TRBJ1-1; no reliable D call. Deletions cut 4 bases from V and 5 bases from J, with 11 bases between. CDR3 size: 12 residues. Germline V gene data show CDR1 as GTSNPN and CDR2 as SVGIG (reference sequence). The chain's CDR3 is CAWKGAGTEAFF. Here the CDR3 DNA reads TGTGCCTGGAAGGGCGCCGGAACTGAAGCTTTCTTT.

This clonotype has ten or more counts. V is TRBV5-1 and J is TRBJ2-5, with D possibly matching TRBD2 (5 bases). The CDR3 has 14 amino acids. CDR1 is SGHRS, CDR2 YFSETQ, per germline. V was shortened by 1 base and J by 4 bases, with 11 bases between the two germline ends. This CDR3 is CASSLQTLAETQYF. CDR3 DNA sequence: TGCGCCAGCAGCTTGCAAACGCTAGCAGAGACCCAGTACTTC.

This clonotype came up many times. The chain joins TRBV2 to TRBJ1-5; no definite D call. With 6 bases removed from V and 2 bases from J, the gap between germline ends came to 14 bases. This CDR3 comprises 15 residues. Germline CDR1 is SNHLY and CDR2 is FYNNEI. The CDR3, as DNA: TGTGCCAGCAGCCTGACGGTCGGAGGCAATCAGCCCCAGCATTTT. Amino acids: CASSLTVGGNQPQHF.

This clonotype came up many times. V and J are TRBV7-2 and TRBJ2-3; 8 nucleotides line up with TRBD2. The CDR3 is 16 residues long. Germline CDR1 and CDR2: SGHTA and FQGNSA. V lost 4 bases to trimming and J lost 2 bases; unmatched junction nucleotides: 8. CDR3 sequence (DNA): TGTGCCAGCAGCTCCCGGCGGGGGGCCCTCACAGATACGCAGTATTTT. Protein: CASSSRRGALTDTQYF. Drawing the rest from reference TRBV7-2 and TRBJ2-3, the complete variable domain is GAGVSQSPSNKVTEKGKDVELRCDPISGHTALYWYRQSLGQGLEFLIYFQGNSAPDKSGLPSDRFSAERTGGSVSTLTIQRTQQEDSAVYLCASSSRRGALTDTQYFGPGTRLTVL.

This clonotype was counted ten times or more. The V call is TRBV5-1, the J call TRBJ1-2, with 12 bases matching TRBD1. CDR1 is SGHRS, CDR2 YFSETQ, per germline. J was trimmed by 5 bases and V by 4 bases; bases with no gene match: 15. CDR3 length: 18 amino acids. This chain's CDR3 is CASSDLPGQGAISYGYTF. The CDR3 bases are TGCGCCAGCAGCGATCTCCCGGGACAGGGGGCGATTTCGTATGGCTACACCTTC.

The J gene is TRBJ2-3, the V gene TRBV2; 10 bases line up with TRBD2. Germline V gene data show CDR1 as SNHLY and CDR2 as FYNNEI. V was clipped by 7 bases and J by 2 bases; unmatched bases: 6. This CDR3 comprises 15 residues. This chain's CDR3 is CASTLLAGFTDTQYF. The CDR3 DNA is TGTGCCAGCACGTTACTAGCGGGGTTCACAGATACGCAGTATTTT.

This rearrangement joins TRBV27 to TRBJ2-1; 12 nucleotides match TRBD2. The CDR3 runs to 13 residues. With 5 bases clipped from V and 9 bases from J, the junction kept 2 bases outside the gene matches. Germline-derived CDR1 and CDR2 are MNHEY and SMNVEV (reference sequence). CDR3 protein: CASSPSGGAEQFF. The CDR3 DNA reads as TGTGCCAGCAGTCCTAGCGGGGGGGCTGAGCAGTTCTTC.

The sample holds many counts of this clonotype. V and J are TRBV7-6 and TRBJ1-2; a weak D match, TRBD1 (6 bases). The CDR3 totals 15 residues. The germline V and J ends were trimmed by 0 bases and 8 bases, with 16 bases remaining between them. Germline V gene data show CDR1 as SGHVS and CDR2 as FNYEAQ. The CDR3 coding sequence is TGTGCCAGCAGCTTAGCTCCAGGGGTGGCTTGGGGCTACACCTTC. Translating it yields CASSLAPGVAWGYTF.

This clonotype occurred many times. This chain joins TRBV2 and TRBJ2-5; TRBD2 matches 9 bases. CDR1 is SNHLY, CDR2 FYNNEI, per germline. This CDR3 region has 14 residues. Unmatched junction bases numbered 10, after V lost 8 bases and J lost 6 bases. CDR3 coding DNA: TGTGCCAGCGGCGGGACTAGCATGATACAGACCCAGTACTTC. Protein product: CASGGTSMIQTQYF. Full variable domain (missing parts from reference TRBV2 and TRBJ2-5): EPEVTQTPSHQVTQMGQEVILRCVPISNHLYFYWYRQILGQKVEFLVSFYNNEISEKSEIFDDQFSVERPDGSNFTLKIRSTKLEDSAMYFCASGGTSMIQTQYFGPGTRLLVL.

The chain links TRBV20-1 to TRBJ1-5; 7 bases line up with TRBD1. Germline CDR1 DFQATT, CDR2 SNEGSKA (reference sequence). Trimming cost V 6 bases and J 7 bases; bases outside gene matches: 12. The CDR3 loop spans 14 amino acids. The CDR3 DNA is TGCAGTGCAGATAACGACAGGGATGCCCAGCCCCAGCATTTT. Translated: CSADNDRDAQPQHF.

V gene TRBV7-2 combines with J gene TRBJ2-1; 7 nucleotides match TRBD1. Germline CDR1 SGHTA, CDR2 FQGNSA. Trimming took 4 bases from V and 3 from J; bases not matched to a gene: 3. The CDR3 is made up of 14 amino acids. Written as DNA, the CDR3 is TGTGCCAGCAGCTATGACAGGGTCTACAATGAGCAGTTCTTC. Translation: CASSYDRVYNEQFF.

Points on this clonotype: Since a much larger clone is just one base distant, this may be a read error. This chain links TRBV6-1 with TRBJ1-5; 8 bases agree with TRBD1. CDR1 and CDR2 from the germline V gene are MNHNS and SASEGT. V lost 3 bases and J lost 6; bases outside the gene matches: 7. There are 15 residues in the CDR3. In nucleotides, the CDR3 is TGTGCCAGCAGTGACCGCGGACAGGGCCGTCAGCCCCAGCATTTT. It encodes CASSDRGQGRQPQHF.

This clonotype was counted a few times. CDR3 protein: CSASDRQDQNYGYTF. DNA for the CDR3: TGCAGTGCTAGTGATAGACAGGATCAGAACTATGGCTACACCTTC. V gene TRBV20-1 combines with J gene TRBJ1-2, with TRBD1 as a possible D gene (6 bases). CDR3 size: 15 residues. The V end was cut by 3 bases, the J end by 2 bases, with 16 bases between. Germline V gene sequence: CDR1 DFQATT, CDR2 SNEGSKA (reference sequence).

This clonotype showed up many times. The chain combines TRBV6-5 with TRBJ2-1; the match to TRBD2 covers 7 bases. The CDR3 runs 15 residues. V dropped 2 bases and J dropped 0; count of bases not matched to a gene: 1. CDR1 is MNHEY and CDR2 is SVGAGI in the germline V gene. The CDR3 sequence is CASSYGGGSYNEQFF. DNA for the CDR3: TGTGCCAGCAGTTACGGCGGGGGCTCCTACAATGAGCAGTTCTTC.

This clonotype has just a few counts. For the CDR3, the DNA is TGTGCCAGCAGAGAACCGGGACCCCCCGGTGAAGCTTTCTTT. Residues: CASREPGPPGEAFF. This sequence joins TRBV28 and TRBJ1-1, with TRBD1 as a possible D gene (5 bases). CDR1 is MDHEN, CDR2 SYDVKM, per germline. V lost 6 bases to trimming and J lost 7 bases, with 18 bases between them. The CDR3 extends over 14 amino acids.

This clonotype was seen repeatedly, ten times or more. J is TRBJ2-3 and V is TRBV2; 10 bases line up with TRBD2. V shed 1 base and J 5 bases; nucleotides not matched to a gene: 3. The CDR3 sequence is 15 residues long. Germline loops: CDR1 SNHLY, CDR2 FYNNEI. The CDR3 DNA reads TGTGCCAGCAGTGAAGAGGCTAGCGGGGGAGATACGCAGTATTTT. Encoded protein: CASSEEASGGDTQYF.

This clonotype was seen many times. In DNA form, the CDR3 reads TGTGCCAGCAGTCCGCCCCCCACAGGGACCCAGTACTTC. Its translation: CASSPPPTGTQYF. The rearrangement joins TRBV12-3 or TRBV12-4 to TRBJ2-5; TRBD1 is a possible D gene (5 bases). The CDR3 is 13 amino acids. V lost 5 bases to trimming and J lost 7 bases, with 14 bases between them.

CDR3 loop: CASSQAQTLRTF. CDR3 coding DNA: TGTGCCAGCAGCCAAGCCCAGACCCTCCGCACCTTC. The chain recombines TRBV4-2 with TRBJ1-2; no definite D call. This CDR3 is built from 12 residues. Germline lookup yields CDR1 LGHNA and CDR2 YNFKEQ. The ends were cut back, 1 base at V and 13 bases at J, with 13 bases in the middle.

The V call is TRBV6-1, the J call TRBJ2-5; 8 nucleotides line up with TRBD1. The CDR3 has 14 amino acids. The trim removed 7 bases at V and 4 bases at J, leaving 8 bases unmatched. CDR1 MNHNS and CDR2 SASEGT come from the germline V gene. Written as DNA, the CDR3 is TGTGCCAGCAAGCCTCCAGGGGGCGGAGAGACCCAGTACTTC. Its translation is CASKPPGGGETQYF.

This clonotype showed up many times. This chain joins TRBV29-1 and TRBJ2-5; 8 nucleotides match TRBD2. With V trimmed by 8 bases and J by 1 base, 3 bases remained unmatched. Germline assignment: CDR1 SQVTM and CDR2 ANQGSEA. This CDR3 is built from 12 residues. The CDR3 spells CSSGGGQETQYF. CDR3 sequence (DNA): TGCAGCTCCGGGGGGGGCCAAGAGACCCAGTACTTC.

The table lists this clonotype with many counts. The rearrangement joins TRBV5-8 to TRBJ2-7, with D unresolved. The CDR3 sequence is 15 residues long. Germline V gene lookup returns CDR1 SGHTS and CDR2 YDEGEE. V dropped 0 bases and J dropped 0 bases, with 10 bases sitting between them. CDR3 nucleotide sequence: TGTGCCAGCAGCTTGGAAACCGCGAGCTCCTACGAGCAGTACTTC. It encodes CASSLETASSYEQYF.

This chain links TRBV7-6 with TRBJ2-2, with D possibly TRBD2 on 7 matching bases. CDR3 size: 16 residues. With 1 base removed from V and 4 bases from J, the gap between germline ends came to 13 bases. Germline CDR1 SGHVS, CDR2 FNYEAQ. The CDR3 DNA is TGTGCCAGCAGCTTAGGCTCGAGGGGGGGCACCGGGGAGCTGTTTTTT. Translation gives CASSLGSRGGTGELFF.

J is TRBJ1-2 and V is TRBV6-2 or TRBV6-3, with unresolved D. This CDR3 has 13 amino acids. The germline V gene encodes CDR1 MNHEY and CDR2 SVGEGT. V shed 5 bases and J shed 1 base, with 8 bases lying between them. DNA for the CDR3: TGTGCCAGCAGTGAAGTGGGTAACTATGGCTACACCTTC. This sequence encodes CASSEVGNYGYTF.

This clonotype was found many times. The chain uses TRBV28 and TRBJ2-2; D uncertain. Germline CDR1 is MDHEN and CDR2 is SYDVKM. There are 12 residues in the CDR3. Trimming cost V 9 bases and J 2 bases, with 7 bases left between them. Here the CDR3 DNA reads TGTGCCAGTAGGGTTAACACCGGGGAGCTGTTTTTT. It specifies CASRVNTGELFF.